The TCR beta chain under discussion was sequenced for a study of shared clonotypes between healthy human individuals. Assay: immunoSEQ multiplex PCR; the TCRdb copy retains only in-frame clones and omits some. The sample yields 2 million to 2.5 million clones, approximately 95% seen once. The CDR3 has 15 amino acids. Germline lookup yields CDR1 KGHSH and CDR2 LQKENI. V shed 5 bases and J shed 1 base, with 14 bases lying between them. A split of CD4+ cells into CD45RA+ naive and CD45RA-negative memory subsets was performed. The table lists this clone with a few counts. Its antigen is currently unknown. Study results and limitations: Several donors held around 5% of naive CD4 clonotypes in common. Tissues were not sampled, only blood, and their repertoires likely differ.

The receptor comes from a man younger than 35 in good health. The chain joins TRBV18 to TRBJ1-2; D gene ambiguous. Source material: naive CD4+ T cells sorted from blood. Sample subset: CD45RA+ positively selected. DNA for the CDR3: TGTGCCAGCTCATCGGGAATACAGAATAACTATGGCTACACCTTC. Amino acid sequence: CASSSGIQNNYGYTF.